Many counts were recorded for the clone carrying this TCR beta chain. This record belongs to a study of T cells in Graves' hyperthyroidism and ophthalmopathy. Uncontrolled infections, other autoimmune diseases, pregnancy or lactation led to exclusion of patients. Clinical symptoms, serum thyroxine, TRAb, thyroid ultrasound and orbital computed tomography informed diagnoses. Fresh peripheral blood, 8 to 10 ml, was the source of the PBMCs. The germline CDR1 and CDR2 sequences are MNHNS and SASEGT. This CDR3 has 15 amino acids. The trim removed 6 bases at V and 5 bases at J, leaving 7 bases unmatched. RNA transcripts were the template for amplifying TCR beta CDR3 regions. The HTBI primer set served for first-round RT-PCR of the TCR CDR3. One entry per CDR3 protein, called by TCRdb with MiXCR from the multiplex PCR reads. The repertoire holds around 300,000 distinct CDR3 sequences, around 13% seen once, with 7% to 9.5% in the top ten.

The chain has TRBV6-1 and TRBJ1-4; 9 nucleotides match TRBD1. The TCR originated in a woman aged 40-49 years with Graves' hyperthyroidism. Sequencing was performed on blood. The CDR3 region is CASRPRDRENEKLFF. As DNA, the CDR3 is TGTGCCAGCAGACCTCGGGACAGGGAGAATGAAAAACTGTTTTTT.